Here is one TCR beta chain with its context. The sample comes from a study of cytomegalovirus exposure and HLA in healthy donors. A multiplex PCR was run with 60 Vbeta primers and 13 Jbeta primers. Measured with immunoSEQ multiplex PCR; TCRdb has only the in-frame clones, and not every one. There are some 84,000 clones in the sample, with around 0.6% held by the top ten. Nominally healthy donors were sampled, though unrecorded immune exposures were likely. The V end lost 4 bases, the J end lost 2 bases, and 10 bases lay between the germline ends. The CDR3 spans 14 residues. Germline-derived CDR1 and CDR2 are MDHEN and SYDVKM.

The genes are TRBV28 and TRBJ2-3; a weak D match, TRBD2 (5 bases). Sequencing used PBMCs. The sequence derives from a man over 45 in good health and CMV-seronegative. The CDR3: CASSSGLSTDTQYF. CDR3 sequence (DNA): TGTGCCAGCAGTTCAGGACTGTCCACAGATACGCAGTATTTT.